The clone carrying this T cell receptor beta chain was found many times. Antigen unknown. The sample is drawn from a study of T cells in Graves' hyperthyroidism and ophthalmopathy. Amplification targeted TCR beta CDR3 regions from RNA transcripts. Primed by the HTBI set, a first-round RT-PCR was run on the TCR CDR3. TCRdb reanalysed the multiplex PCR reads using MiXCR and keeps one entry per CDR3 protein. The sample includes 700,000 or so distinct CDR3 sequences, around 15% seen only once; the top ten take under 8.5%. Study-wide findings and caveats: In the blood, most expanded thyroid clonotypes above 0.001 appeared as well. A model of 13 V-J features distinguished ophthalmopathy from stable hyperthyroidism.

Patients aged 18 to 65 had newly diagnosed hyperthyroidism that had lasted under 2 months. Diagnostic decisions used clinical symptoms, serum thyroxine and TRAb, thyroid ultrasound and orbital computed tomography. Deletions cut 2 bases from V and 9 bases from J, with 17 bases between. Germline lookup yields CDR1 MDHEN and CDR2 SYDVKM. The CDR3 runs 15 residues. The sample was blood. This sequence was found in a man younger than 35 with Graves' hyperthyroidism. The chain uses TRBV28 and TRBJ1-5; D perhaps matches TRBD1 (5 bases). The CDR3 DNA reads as TGTGCCAGCAGTTTAAATCCCCCCGCGGACATGCCCCAGCATTTT. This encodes CASSLNPPADMPQHF.